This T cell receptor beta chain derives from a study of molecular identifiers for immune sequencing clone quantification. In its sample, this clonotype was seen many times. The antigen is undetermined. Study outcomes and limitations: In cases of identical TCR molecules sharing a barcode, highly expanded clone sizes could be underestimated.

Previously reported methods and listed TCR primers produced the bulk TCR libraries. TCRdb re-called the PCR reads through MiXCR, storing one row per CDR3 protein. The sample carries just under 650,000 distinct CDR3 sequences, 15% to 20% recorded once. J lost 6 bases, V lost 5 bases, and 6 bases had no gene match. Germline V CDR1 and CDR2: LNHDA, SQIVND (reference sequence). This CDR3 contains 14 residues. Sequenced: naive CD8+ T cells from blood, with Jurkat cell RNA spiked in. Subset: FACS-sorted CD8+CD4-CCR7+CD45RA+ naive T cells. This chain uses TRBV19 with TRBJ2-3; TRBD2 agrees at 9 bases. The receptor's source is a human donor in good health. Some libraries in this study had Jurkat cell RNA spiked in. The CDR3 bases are TGTGCCAGTAGTGGCCTAGCGGGATTTGATACGCAGTATTTT. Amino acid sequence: CASSGLAGFDTQYF.